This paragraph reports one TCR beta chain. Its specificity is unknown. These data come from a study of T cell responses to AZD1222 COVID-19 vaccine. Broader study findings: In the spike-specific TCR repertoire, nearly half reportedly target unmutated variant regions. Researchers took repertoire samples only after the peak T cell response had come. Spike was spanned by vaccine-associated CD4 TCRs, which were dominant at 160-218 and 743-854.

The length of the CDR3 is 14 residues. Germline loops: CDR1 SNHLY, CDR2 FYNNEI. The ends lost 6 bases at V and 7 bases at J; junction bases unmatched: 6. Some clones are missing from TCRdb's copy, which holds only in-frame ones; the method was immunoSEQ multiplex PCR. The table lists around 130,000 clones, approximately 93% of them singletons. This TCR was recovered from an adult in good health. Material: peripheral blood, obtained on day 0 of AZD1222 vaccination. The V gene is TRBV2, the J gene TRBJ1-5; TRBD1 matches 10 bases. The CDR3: CASSTGTGVQPQHF. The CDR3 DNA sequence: TGTGCCAGCAGCACCGGGACAGGGGTCCAGCCCCAGCATTTT.